Listed here are 13 T cell receptor beta chains from one sample, sequenced in a study of blood T cell repertoires in COVID-19. Produced via immunoSEQ multiplex PCR; TCRdb's table is partial and in-frame only. The sample yields 240,000 or so clones, around 81% seen once. Input material: peripheral blood. These receptor sequences come from a man aged 25-45 years who had recovered from COVID-19.

In this sample, this clone turned up a few times. J is TRBJ1-1 and V is TRBV28; D possibly corresponds to TRBD1 (5 bases). CDR3 length: 11 residues. Looked up from germline, CDR1 is MDHEN and CDR2 is SYDVKM. Trimming shortened V by 3 bases and J by 13 bases, and 12 bases separated the two germline ends. Here the CDR3 DNA reads TGTGCCAGCAGTTTTTCAGGGTTGGGTTTCTTT. Its protein is CASSFSGLGFF.

The rearrangement uses TRBV28 and TRBJ1-2, with 8 bases aligning to TRBD1. CDR1 and CDR2 from the germline V gene are MDHEN and SYDVKM. CDR3 length: 18 residues. Trimming cost V 6 bases and J 4 bases; bases outside gene matches: 19. Here the CDR3 reads CASRAQPGQVDMGYGYTF. The CDR3 nucleotides are TGTGCCAGCAGGGCCCAACCGGGACAGGTCGATATGGGCTATGGCTACACCTTC.

The V and J genes are TRBV18 and TRBJ1-3; the D gene is possibly TRBD1 (6 bases). CDR1 KGHSH and CDR2 LQKENI come from the germline V gene. The V and J ends lost 3 bases and 0 bases respectively, with 15 bases between them. The CDR3 has 17 amino acids. CDR3 region: CASSPGHPAGSGNTIYF. CDR3 nucleotide sequence: TGTGCCAGCTCACCGGGACACCCGGCGGGCTCTGGAAACACCATATATTTT. The whole variable domain, remainder taken from reference TRBV18 and TRBJ1-3, is NAGVMQNPRHLVRRRGQEARLRCSPMKGHSHVYWYRQLPEEGLKFMVYLQKENIIDESGMPKERFSAEFPKEGPSILRIQQVVRGDSAAYFCASSPGHPAGSGNTIYFGEGSWLTVV.

The chain is built from TRBV7-8 and TRBJ1-1, with D possibly TRBD1 on 5 matching bases. Trimming shortened V by 1 base and J by 3 bases, and 21 bases separated the two germline ends. CDR1 is SGHVS and CDR2 is FQNEAQ in the germline V gene. CDR3 size: 18 residues. CDR3 sequence reads: CASSLDLGSRDSDTEAFF. CDR3 in DNA: TGTGCCAGCAGCTTAGACTTGGGGAGCCGGGACTCGGACACTGAAGCTTTCTTT.

The chain has TRBV29-1 and TRBJ1-1; unclear D gene. This CDR3 has 12 residues. Germline lookup yields CDR1 SQVTM and CDR2 ANQGSEA. V lost 7 bases to trimming and J lost 6 bases, with 15 bases between them. The CDR3 loop reads CSGDITRPEAFF. CDR3 nucleotide sequence: TGCAGCGGCGACATTACTCGCCCTGAAGCTTTCTTT.

V usage is TRBV7-2 and J usage is TRBJ2-2, with 13 bases identical to TRBD2. CDR1 is SGHTA, CDR2 FQGNSA, per germline. The CDR3 length is 19 residues. The V segment lost 5 bases and the J segment 5 bases; nucleotides outside the gene matches: 14. The CDR3 loop reads CASSPRTSGGPQRTGELFF. CDR3 bases: TGTGCCAGCAGCCCGAGGACTAGCGGGGGCCCCCAGAGGACCGGGGAGCTGTTTTTT.

This clone was observed a few times. The chain employs TRBV6-5 and TRBJ2-7; TRBD1 might be the D (5 bases). Between the trimmed V and J ends, which lost 8 bases and 1 base, there was a span of 12 bases. Germline CDR1 reads MNHEY; CDR2 reads SVGAGI. CDR3 length equals 13 residues. The CDR3 region is CASVAKGSYEQYF. The DNA for the CDR3 is TGTGCCAGCGTTGCGAAGGGGTCCTACGAGCAGTACTTC.

Only a few counts were recorded for this clone. V usage is TRBV12-3 or TRBV12-4 and J usage is TRBJ1-1; D is uncertain. CDR3 length: 13 amino acids. V was clipped by 7 bases and J by 0 bases, with 9 bases between them. The CDR3 sequence is CASKNSLNTEAFF. The CDR3 region has the DNA TGTGCCAGCAAAAACAGCTTGAACACTGAAGCTTTCTTT.

This clone has just a few counts. The V and J genes are TRBV3-1 (or the pseudogene TRBV3-2) and TRBJ1-1, with a tentative D call TRBD1 (5 bases). The V end lost 0 bases, the J end lost 5 bases, and 16 bases lay between the germline ends. This CDR3 region has 16 residues. Per germline, CDR1 LGHDT and CDR2 YNNKEL (reference sequence). The CDR3 reads CASSQDKVGGVTEAFF. CDR3 in DNA: TGTGCCAGCAGCCAAGATAAGGTGGGAGGGGTGACTGAAGCTTTCTTT.

The chain has TRBV5-1 and TRBJ2-3; D perhaps matches TRBD1 (7 bases). The CDR3 runs 18 residues. Germline CDR1 SGHRS, CDR2 YFSETQ. V lost 5 bases to trimming and J lost 7 bases, with 29 bases between them. For the CDR3, the DNA is TGCGCCAGCAGTTCGGGCAGGGGGGAGCTTTTGAACGATTATACGCAGTATTTT. Protein product: CASSSGRGELLNDYTQYF.

This clone was recorded a few times. The chain recombines TRBV3-1 (or the pseudogene TRBV3-2) with TRBJ1-2, with TRBD1 matching over 7 bases. The CDR3 consists of 16 residues. Germline trimming cut 0 bases from V and 5 bases from J; bases unmatched to any gene: 9. CDR1 is LGHDT, CDR2 YNNKEL, per germline (reference sequence). The CDR3 loop is CASSQETVGTAYGYTF. CDR3 nucleotide sequence: TGTGCCAGCAGCCAAGAGACCGTCGGGACAGCTTATGGCTACACCTTC.

The chain carries TRBV5-5 and TRBJ2-3; 11 bases map to TRBD1. Germline V gene data show CDR1 as SGHKS and CDR2 as YYEKEE (reference sequence). J was trimmed by 4 bases and V by 4 bases; bases with no gene match: 8. The CDR3 runs to 16 residues. The CDR3 protein is CASSKVSGQGADTQYF. The DNA of the CDR3 is TGTGCCAGCAGCAAAGTATCGGGACAGGGGGCAGATACGCAGTATTTT.

V and J are TRBV7-9 and TRBJ1-2; D not certain. Germline V gene lookup returns CDR1 SEHNR and CDR2 FQNEAQ (reference sequence). The CDR3 runs 12 residues. The V and J ends lost 9 bases and 4 bases respectively, with 12 bases between them. The DNA for the CDR3 is TGTGCCAGTACCCAGCAGGTCTATGGCTACACCTTC. It translates to CASTQQVYGYTF. The full variable domain, its missing parts supplied by reference TRBV7-9 and TRBJ1-2, is DTGVSQNPRHKITKRGQNVTFRCDPISEHNRLYWYRQTLGQGPEFLTYFQNEAQLEKSRLLSDRFSAERPKGSFSTLEIQRTEQGDSAMYLCASTQQVYGYTFGSGTRLTVV.